This TCR beta chain was captured by sequencing in a study of cytomegalovirus exposure and HLA in healthy donors. Study-wide points: In vitro testing confirmed a few CMV-associated chains as specific for CMV antigens.

The CDR3 has 13 amino acids. Trimming took off 1 base at V and 3 bases at J, with 6 bases between the two ends. CDR1 is SGHAT, CDR2 FQNNGV, per germline. Note on this clone: Antigen unknown.

Primers for the PCR totalled 60 Vbeta and 13 Jbeta. The method was immunoSEQ multiplex PCR; TCRdb's version includes in-frame clones alone and lacks a portion of them. The table has 200,000 to 250,000 clones, approximately 78% seen once. The chain recombines TRBV11-2 with TRBJ1-1; D is unresolved. This receptor was identified in a man aged 25 to 45 in good health and CMV-seronegative. Sequenced input: PBMCs. In DNA form, the CDR3 reads TGTGCCAGCAGCTTAGTGTCATACACTGAAGCTTTCTTT. It codes for CASSLVSYTEAFF.